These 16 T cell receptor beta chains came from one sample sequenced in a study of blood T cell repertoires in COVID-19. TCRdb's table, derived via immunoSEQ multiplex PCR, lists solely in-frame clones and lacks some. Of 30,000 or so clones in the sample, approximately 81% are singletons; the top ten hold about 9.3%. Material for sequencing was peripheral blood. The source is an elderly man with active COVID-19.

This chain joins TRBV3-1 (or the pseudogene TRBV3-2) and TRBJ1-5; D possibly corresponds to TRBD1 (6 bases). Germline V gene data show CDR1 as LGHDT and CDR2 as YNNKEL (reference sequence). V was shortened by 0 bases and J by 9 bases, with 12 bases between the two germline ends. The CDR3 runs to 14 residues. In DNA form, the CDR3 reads TGTGCCAGCAGCCAAGACGACAGGAGAGGGCCCCAGCATTTT. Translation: CASSQDDRRGPQHF.

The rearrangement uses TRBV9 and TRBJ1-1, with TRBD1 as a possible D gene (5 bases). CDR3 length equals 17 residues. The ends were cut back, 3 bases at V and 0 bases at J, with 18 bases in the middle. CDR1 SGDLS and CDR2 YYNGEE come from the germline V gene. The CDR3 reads CASSAYLRVGMNTEAFF. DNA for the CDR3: TGTGCCAGCAGCGCCTATCTCAGGGTAGGGATGAACACTGAAGCTTTCTTT. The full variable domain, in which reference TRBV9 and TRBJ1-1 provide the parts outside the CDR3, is DSGVTQTPKHLITATGQRVTLRCSPRSGDLSVYWYQQSLDQGLQFLIQYYNGEERAKGNILERFSAQQFPDLHSELNLSSLELGDSALYFCASSAYLRVGMNTEAFFGQGTRLTVV.

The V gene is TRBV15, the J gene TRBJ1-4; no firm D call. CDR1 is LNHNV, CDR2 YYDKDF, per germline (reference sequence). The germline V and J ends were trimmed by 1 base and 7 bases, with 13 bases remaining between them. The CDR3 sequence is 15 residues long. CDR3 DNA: TGTGCCACCAGCAGAGTCGGGGTAAGAAGTGAAAAACTGTTTTTT. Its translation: CATSRVGVRSEKLFF.

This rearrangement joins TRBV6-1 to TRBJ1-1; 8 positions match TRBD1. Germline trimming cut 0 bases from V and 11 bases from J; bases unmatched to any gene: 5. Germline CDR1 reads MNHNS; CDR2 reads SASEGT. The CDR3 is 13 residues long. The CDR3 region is CASSEATGVGAFF. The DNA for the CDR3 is TGTGCCAGCAGTGAAGCGACAGGGGTCGGGGCTTTCTTT.

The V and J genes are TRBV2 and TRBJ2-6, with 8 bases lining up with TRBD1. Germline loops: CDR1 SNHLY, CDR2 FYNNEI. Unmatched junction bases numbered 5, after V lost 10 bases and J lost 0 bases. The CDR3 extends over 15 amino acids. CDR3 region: CATTGDRSGANVLTF. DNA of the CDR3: TGTGCCACGACAGGGGATCGCTCTGGGGCCAACGTCCTGACTTTC.

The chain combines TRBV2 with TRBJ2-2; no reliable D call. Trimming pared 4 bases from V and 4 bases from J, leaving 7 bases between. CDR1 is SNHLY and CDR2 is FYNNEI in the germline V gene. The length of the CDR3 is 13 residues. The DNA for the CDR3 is TGTGCCAGCAGTGTACACCCCACCGGGGAGCTGTTTTTT. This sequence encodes CASSVHPTGELFF.

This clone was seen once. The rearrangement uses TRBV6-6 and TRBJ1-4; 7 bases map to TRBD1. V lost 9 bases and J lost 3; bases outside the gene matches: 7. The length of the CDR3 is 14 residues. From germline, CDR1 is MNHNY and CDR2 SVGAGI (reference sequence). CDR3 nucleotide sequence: TGTGCCAGTACAGGGGTTAAGGCTAATGAAAAACTGTTTTTT. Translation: CASTGVKANEKLFF.

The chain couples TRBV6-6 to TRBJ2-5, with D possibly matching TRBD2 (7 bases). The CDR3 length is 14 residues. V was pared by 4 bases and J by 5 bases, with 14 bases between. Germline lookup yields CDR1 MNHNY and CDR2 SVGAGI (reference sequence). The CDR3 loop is CASSFPGGLETQYF. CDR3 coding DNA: TGTGCCAGCAGTTTCCCGGGGGGCCTCGAGACCCAGTACTTC.

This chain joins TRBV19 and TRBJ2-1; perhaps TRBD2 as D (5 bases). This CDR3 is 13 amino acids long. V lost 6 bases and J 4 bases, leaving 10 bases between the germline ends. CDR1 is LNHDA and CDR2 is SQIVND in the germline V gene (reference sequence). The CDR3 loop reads CASSPEGYNEQFF. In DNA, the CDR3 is TGTGCCAGTAGCCCCGAGGGATACAATGAGCAGTTCTTC.

The CDR3 region has the DNA TGTGCCAGTAGTGAGATAGGGGATGAGCAGTTCTTC. Residues: CASSEIGDEQFF. This chain links TRBV19 with TRBJ2-1, with D possibly matching TRBD1 (5 bases). CDR3 size: 12 residues. V lost 5 bases and J lost 8, with 10 bases in between. CDR1 is LNHDA, CDR2 SQIVND, per germline (reference sequence).

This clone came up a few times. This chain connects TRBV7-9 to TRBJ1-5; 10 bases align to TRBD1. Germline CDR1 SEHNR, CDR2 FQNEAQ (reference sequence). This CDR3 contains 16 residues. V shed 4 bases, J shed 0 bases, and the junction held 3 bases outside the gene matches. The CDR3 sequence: CASSSGTGASNQPQHF. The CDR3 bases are TGTGCCAGCAGCTCCGGGACAGGGGCTAGCAATCAGCCCCAGCATTTT. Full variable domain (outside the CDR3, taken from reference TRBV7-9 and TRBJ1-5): DTGVSQNPRHKITKRGQNVTFRCDPISEHNRLYWYRQTLGQGPEFLTYFQNEAQLEKSRLLSDRFSAERPKGSFSTLEIQRTEQGDSAMYLCASSSGTGASNQPQHFGDGTRLSIL.

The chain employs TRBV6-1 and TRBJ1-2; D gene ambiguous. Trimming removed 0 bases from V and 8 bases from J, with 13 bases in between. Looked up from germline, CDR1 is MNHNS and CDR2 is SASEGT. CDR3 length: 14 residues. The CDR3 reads CASSEASRVGGYTF. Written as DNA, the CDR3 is TGTGCCAGCAGTGAAGCATCGAGGGTTGGGGGCTACACCTTC.

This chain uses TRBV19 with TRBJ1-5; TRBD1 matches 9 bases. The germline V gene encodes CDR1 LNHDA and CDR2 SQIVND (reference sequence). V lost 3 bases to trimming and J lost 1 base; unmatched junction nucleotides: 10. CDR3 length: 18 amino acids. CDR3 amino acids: CASSMDRGRGVSNQPQHF. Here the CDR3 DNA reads TGTGCCAGTAGTATGGACAGGGGAAGGGGGGTGAGCAATCAGCCCCAGCATTTT.

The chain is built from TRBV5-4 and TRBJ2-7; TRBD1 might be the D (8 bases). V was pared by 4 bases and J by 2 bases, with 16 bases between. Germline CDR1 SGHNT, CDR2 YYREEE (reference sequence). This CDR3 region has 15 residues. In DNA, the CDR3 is TGTGCCAGCAGCCGGGGGGACAGGTTCGCCTACGAGCAGTACTTC. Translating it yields CASSRGDRFAYEQYF.

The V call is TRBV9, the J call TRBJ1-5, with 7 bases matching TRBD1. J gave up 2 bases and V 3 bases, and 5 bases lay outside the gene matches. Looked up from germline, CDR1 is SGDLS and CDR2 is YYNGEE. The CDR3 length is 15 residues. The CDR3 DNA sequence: TGTGCCAGCAGCGCCGGTACAGGGGGCAATCAGCCCCAGCATTTT. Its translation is CASSAGTGGNQPQHF.

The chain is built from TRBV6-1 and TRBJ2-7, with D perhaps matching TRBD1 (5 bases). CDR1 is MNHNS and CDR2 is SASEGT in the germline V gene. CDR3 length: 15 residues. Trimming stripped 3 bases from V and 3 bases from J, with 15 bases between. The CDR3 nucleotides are TGTGCCAGCAGTGAGGCAGGGCGAAGTTTCTACGAGCAGTACTTC. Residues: CASSEAGRSFYEQYF.